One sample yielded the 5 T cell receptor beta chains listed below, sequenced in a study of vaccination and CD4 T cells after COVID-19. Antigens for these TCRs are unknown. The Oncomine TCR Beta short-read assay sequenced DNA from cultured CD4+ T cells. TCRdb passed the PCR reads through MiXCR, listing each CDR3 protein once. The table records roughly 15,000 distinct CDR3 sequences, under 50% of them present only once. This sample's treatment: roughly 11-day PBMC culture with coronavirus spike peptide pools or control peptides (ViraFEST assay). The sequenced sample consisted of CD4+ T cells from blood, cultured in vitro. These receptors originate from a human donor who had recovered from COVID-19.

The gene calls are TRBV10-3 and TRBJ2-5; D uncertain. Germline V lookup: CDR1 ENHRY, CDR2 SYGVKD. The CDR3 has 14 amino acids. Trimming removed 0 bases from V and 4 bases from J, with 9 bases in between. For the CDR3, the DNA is TGTGCCATCAGTGAGTCGACACAGTCAGAGACCCAGTACTTC. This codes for CAISESTQSETQYF.

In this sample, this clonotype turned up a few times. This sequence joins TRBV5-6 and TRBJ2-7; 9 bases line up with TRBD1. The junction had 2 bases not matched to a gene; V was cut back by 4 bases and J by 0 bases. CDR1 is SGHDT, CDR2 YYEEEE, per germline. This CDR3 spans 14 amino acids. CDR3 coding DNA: TGTGCCAGCAGCCGGACAGGGGTCTCCTACGAGCAGTACTTC. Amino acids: CASSRTGVSYEQYF.

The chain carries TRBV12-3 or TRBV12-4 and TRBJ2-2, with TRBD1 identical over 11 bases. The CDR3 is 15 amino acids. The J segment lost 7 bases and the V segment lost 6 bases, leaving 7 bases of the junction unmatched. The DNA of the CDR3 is TGTGCCAGCAGCCAGCGGACAGGGGGCGGCGGGGAGCTGTTTTTT. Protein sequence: CASSQRTGGGGELFF.

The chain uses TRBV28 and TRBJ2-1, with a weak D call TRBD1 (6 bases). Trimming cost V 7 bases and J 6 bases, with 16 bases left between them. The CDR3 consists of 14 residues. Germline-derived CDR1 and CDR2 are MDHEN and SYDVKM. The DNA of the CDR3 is TGTGCCAGCAATACCCAGACCAGGGGCAATGAGCAGTTCTTC. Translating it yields CASNTQTRGNEQFF.

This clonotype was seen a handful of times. Here the CDR3 DNA reads TGTGCCAGCAGCCAAGATCTTGCATATACGCAGTATTTT. Encoded protein: CASSQDLAYTQYF. The rearrangement uses TRBV4-2 and TRBJ2-3; no definite D call. The CDR3 consists of 13 residues. CDR1 and CDR2 from the germline V gene are LGHNA and YNFKEQ. V lost 0 bases and J lost 7, with 8 bases in between.